This T cell receptor (beta chain) was recorded in a study of cytomegalovirus exposure and HLA in healthy donors (dated 2017 in TCRdb). Broadly, across the study: According to an earlier analysis of 550 to 750 of the donors, about 179 million T cells yielded 117 million unique TCR beta sequences and 276 Gb of sequence data. About 280 gigabases of sequencing data and 75 million to 85 million unique TCR sequences made up an early release that covered 500 to 650 HLA-typed donors. Of the approximately 400 genotyped donors, about 80% fell in the genetic ancestry cluster associated with self-reported Caucasian donors. The aim of the study was to test whether cataloging public T cell receptors could identify signatures of past pathogen exposure. Using immunosequencing, the study profiled T cell repertoires from approximately 700 subjects and related those repertoires to cytomegalovirus serostatus. Besides the first cohort of more than 650 subjects, a separate validation cohort made up of 120 different subjects was used. High-throughput TCR immunosequencing, statistical association of individual TCRs with disease status, and machine learning were combined to predict cytomegalovirus infection status. A later analysis re-analyzed previously published TCR beta repertoires from 666 donors and added high-resolution HLA genotyping to study TCR occurrence patterns. Rather than drawing on any new phenotypic data, the later analysis identified candidate immune exposures from TCR beta sequences and the way those sequences occurred across donors. In an earlier analysis of 500 to 650 of the donors, high-throughput TCR beta sequencing was used to judge whether each TCR beta V gene segment behaved as functional or pseudogenic. Donor age, sex, ethnicity and CMV serostatus were collected together with the repertoire data. A later genetic analysis used genome-wide SNP genotypes for about three fifths of the 666 donors, treating that subset as a discovery cohort. Every discovery cohort repertoire had been produced on one sequencing platform. HLA typing covered class I and class II loci at four-digit resolution. Typing coverage differed by locus: A, B, C, DRB1 and DQB1 were typed in about 629-640 donors, DQA1 in approximately 520, DPA1 in 600 to 610, and DPB1 in 450 to 480. Because of strong linkage in the cohort, roughly five DR-DQ haplotypes were treated as single units for association and clustering. Among about 400 genotyped donors of the cohort, an average of approximately 240,000 unique TCR beta nucleotide sequences was sequenced per donor, of which about 19% were non-productive. Results and caveats for the whole study, not just this receptor: Three of the identified cytomegalovirus-associated TCR beta chains were confirmed in vitro to be specific for cytomegalovirus antigens. The only immune exposure information available for the cohort was CMV serostatus. In the study, about 150 TCR beta chains were listed as associated with cytomegalovirus. In a later analysis, TCR association rates were found to vary across HLA loci, with the most associated TCRs seen for DRB1 alleles and the fewest for HLA-C alleles. According to a later genetic analysis, donors in an Asian-associated ancestry cluster had fewer N-insertions in productive TCRs than the roughly 670-donor mean. The classifier was reported to diagnose cytomegalovirus status with high specificity and sensitivity in both the original and validation cohorts. In a later analysis, most CMV-associated TCR beta chains were found to appear HLA-restricted, with HLA associations seemingly driven largely by CMV exposure. HLA typing was unavailable for some donors at each locus, so association tests used only the typed subset. The sequencing pipeline was judged likely to have produced a cluster of highly shared sequence variants as a technical artifact. Because the 87-base-pair reads could not distinguish some IMGT-functional V segments, including TRBV6-2 and TRBV6-3, those segments were excluded. Linkage disequilibrium might explain the correlated functional status among segregating V segments, but an unknown experimental factor could not be ruled out. When HLA alleles, especially DR and DQ, strongly co-occurred, TCR associations were difficult to assign to individual alleles. The cohort was sequenced for TCR beta chains only, and without alpha or paired-chain data the features that could be detected were limited. In a later analysis, HLA-associated TCR beta chains were found to be more clonally expanded and to have lower generation probabilities than equally common non-associated chains. Roughly uniform sequencing depth across donors was assumed in presence/absence analyses, although this assumption may not hold. Broadly in line with IMGT annotations, most TCR beta V segments showed up in productive rearrangements about 87% or about 30% of the time in an earlier analysis of 450 to 600 of the donors. Specific HLA alleles were associated with 15,000 to 20,000 TCR beta sequences at a false discovery rate of 0.05 in a later analysis. Because counts were too low, some 17 rarely observed V segments, including chromosome 9 orphons, were excluded from the earlier analysis of 587 of the donors. A further reported finding was that TCR beta sequences accurately predicted the HLA-A and HLA-B alleles for most subjects in the first cohort. In a later analysis, several top co-occurrence clusters were reported to appear linked to parvovirus B19, influenza, CMV and Epstein-Barr virus. An association between a missense DCLRE1C variant and V-gene and J-gene trimming of TCR beta chains was found in a later genetic analysis and replicated in an independent cohort. The authors suggested that the approach could potentially be extended to other disease states and immunological phenotypes. While some public TCRs were present in many individuals, most TCR sequences turned up only very rarely across donors.

As to this clone: The antigen this receptor binds is unknown.

The library relied on the immunoSEQ multiplex PCR assay. For the multiplex PCR, a mixture combining 60 forward primers for TCR Vbeta segments and 13 reverse primers for TCR Jbeta segments was used. The CDR3 region of rearranged TCR beta genes was amplified from genomic DNA with a multiplex PCR assay. Amplified TCR beta libraries were sequenced as 87-base-pair reads on the Illumina HiSeq System. The authors' pipeline ran thus. In a later analysis, tens of millions of unique TCR beta chains were counted across the 500 to 850 repertoires, and roughly 11 million of these chains were shared by at least two donors. Raw reads were error-corrected and collapsed into unique sequences with a nearest-neighbor algorithm that merged closely related sequences to remove PCR and sequencing errors. CDR3 sequences were aligned to IMGT reference sequences to assign V, D and J gene segments. For a sequence to be retained, a match of at least six nucleotides to both a V gene segment and a J gene segment was required. A rearrangement counted as productive if the CDR3 had no stop codons and remained in frame with V and J, and every other rearrangement counted as non-productive. CDR3 was defined according to IMGT convention as the region running from the second conserved V-encoded cysteine to the conserved J-encoded phenylalanine. The earlier analysis of some 540 of the donors excluded any sequence lacking an unambiguous match to a single V gene segment. In an earlier analysis of 587 of the donors, V segments were called functional above 56.7% productive rearrangements and were called segregating when the between-donor standard deviation exceeded 5%. A statistical classification framework was built for diagnosing cytomegalovirus status from the catalog of TCR beta chain sequences. In a later analysis, TCR nucleotide sequences were compared against IMGT/GENE-DB human TR gene sequences so that V and J genes could be assigned. Using the TCRdist pipeline, a later analysis assigned CDR3 sequences along with most-parsimonious VDJ recombination scenarios. In a later analysis, each TCR beta chain was defined by its CDR3 amino acid sequence together with its V-gene family, and reads without a unique V-gene family were excluded. To address suspected cross-contamination and a sequencing artifact, a later analysis removed around 600 highly shared, low-generation-probability nucleotide sequences. A later analysis calculated a clonal expansion index for each public chain from normalized within-repertoire ranks of inferred template counts. In a later analysis, generation probabilities were computed with a VDJ recombination model fitted to out-of-frame rearrangements, and the resulting probabilities were checked against IGoR. Hypergeometric tests were used in a later analysis to score TCR-TCR, TCR-HLA and TCR-CMV co-occurrence, with a repertoire-size bias correction applied to the TCR pairs. False discovery rates were estimated in a later analysis by permuting HLA or CMV assignments 20 times. In a later analysis, co-occurring TCRs were grouped using DBSCAN, and TCRdist sequence similarity was added for clustering within HLA-allele-positive subsets. Co-occurrence clustering excluded repertoires with fewer than 30,000 or more than 120,000 public chains, plus five with anomalous nucleotide sharing. This immuneACCESS table, as held by TCRdb, lists in-frame sequences with V and J called but not all clones. Of the missing ones, under half trace to an unresolved V gene in checked studies; the others have no known cause. That table furnishes V, J and clone size, whereas the DNA furnished D and trimming. The record for this sample contains over 200,000 clones. Approximately 1% of the sample is in the top ten clones.

Reading the germline V gene gives CDR1 SGHRS and CDR2 YFSETQ. Spanning cysteine to phenylalanine, the CDR3 consists of 13 amino acids. Of the read, only the CDR3 DNA is kept; its 39 bases are in frame from base 1. V and J lose 5 bases and 0 bases, and a span of 8 bases separates them. The cohort consisted of fewer than 700 healthy bone marrow donors. At the time of sampling, every cohort member was nominally healthy, though immune exposures that went unrecorded were likely present. The donor tested CMV seropositive and was one of the 289 seropositive cohort members. A peripheral blood sample was provided by each donor, and peripheral blood mononuclear cells were used for TCR beta sequencing. The Qiagen DNeasy Blood Extraction Kit was used to extract genomic DNA from the blood cell samples.

The chain links TRBV5-1 with TRBJ2-5; possibly the D gene is TRBD2, per 5 matching bases. The specimen was PBMCs. This clonotype was obtained from a woman aged 25-40 years in good health and CMV-seropositive. The CDR3 region: CASRLGNQETQYF. The nucleotides read TGCGCCAGCAGACTCGGGAACCAAGAGACCCAGTACTTC. Outside the CDR3, residues come from the reference TRBV5-1 and TRBJ2-5 proteins, so the full variable domain is: KAGVTQTPRYLIKTRGQQVTLSCSPISGHRSVSWYQQTPGQGLQFLFEYFSETQRNKGNFPGRFSGRQFSNSRSEMNVSTLELGDSALYLCASRLGNQETQYFGPGTRLLVL.